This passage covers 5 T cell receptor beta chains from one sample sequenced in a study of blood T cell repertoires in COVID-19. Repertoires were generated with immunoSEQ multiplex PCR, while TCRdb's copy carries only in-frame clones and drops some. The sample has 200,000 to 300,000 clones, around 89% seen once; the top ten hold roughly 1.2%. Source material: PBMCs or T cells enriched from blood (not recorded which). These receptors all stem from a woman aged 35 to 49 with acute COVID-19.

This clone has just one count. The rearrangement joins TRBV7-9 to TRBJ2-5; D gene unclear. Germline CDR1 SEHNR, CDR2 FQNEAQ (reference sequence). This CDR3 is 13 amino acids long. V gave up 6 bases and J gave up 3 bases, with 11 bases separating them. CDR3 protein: CASSFSAEETQYF. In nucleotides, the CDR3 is TGTGCCAGCAGTTTTTCCGCGGAAGAGACCCAGTACTTC. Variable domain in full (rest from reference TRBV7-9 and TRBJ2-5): DTGVSQNPRHKITKRGQNVTFRCDPISEHNRLYWYRQTLGQGPEFLTYFQNEAQLEKSRLLSDRFSAERPKGSFSTLEIQRTEQGDSAMYLCASSFSAEETQYFGPGTRLLVL.

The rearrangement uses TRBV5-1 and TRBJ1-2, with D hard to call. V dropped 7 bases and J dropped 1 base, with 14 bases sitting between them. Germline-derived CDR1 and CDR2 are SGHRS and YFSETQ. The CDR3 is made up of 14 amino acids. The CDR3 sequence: CASYADTNNYGYTF. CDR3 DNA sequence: TGCGCCAGCTATGCTGACACGAATAACTATGGCTACACCTTC.

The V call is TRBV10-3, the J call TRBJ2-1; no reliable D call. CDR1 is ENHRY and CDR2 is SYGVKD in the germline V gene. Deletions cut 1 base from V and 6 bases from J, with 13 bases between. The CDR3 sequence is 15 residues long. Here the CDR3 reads CAISEYTSPINEQFF. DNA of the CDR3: TGTGCCATCAGTGAGTACACCTCACCCATCAATGAGCAGTTCTTC.

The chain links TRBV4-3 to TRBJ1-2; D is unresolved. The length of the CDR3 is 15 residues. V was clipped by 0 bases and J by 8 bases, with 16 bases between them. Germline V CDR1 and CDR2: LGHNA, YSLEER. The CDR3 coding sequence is TGCGCCAGCAGCCAAGATCCTTATCAAGGAGGCGGCTACACCTTC. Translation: CASSQDPYQGGGYTF.

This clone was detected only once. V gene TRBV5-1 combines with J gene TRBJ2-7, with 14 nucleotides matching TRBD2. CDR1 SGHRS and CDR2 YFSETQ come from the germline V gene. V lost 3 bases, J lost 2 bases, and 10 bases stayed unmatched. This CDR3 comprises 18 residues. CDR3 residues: CASSYQAGTSGSPYEQYF. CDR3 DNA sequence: TGCGCCAGCAGCTATCAAGCCGGGACTAGCGGGAGTCCCTACGAGCAGTACTTC.